One and the same sample provided the 10 T cell receptor beta chains below, sequenced in a study of blood T cell repertoires in COVID-19. Only in-frame clones appear in the TCRdb table, and some are missing; sequencing was by immunoSEQ multiplex PCR. The sample has approximately 260,000 clones, around 90% seen once. The specimen sequenced was PBMCs or T cells enriched from blood (not recorded which). The receptors were gathered from a woman in her 30s with acute COVID-19.

The gene calls are TRBV30 and TRBJ1-4; D remains ambiguous. CDR3 length equals 14 residues. Trimming shortened V by 0 bases and J by 3 bases, and 8 bases separated the two germline ends. Germline CDR1 reads GTSNPN; CDR2 reads SVGIG (reference sequence). DNA of the CDR3: TGTGCCTGGAGTGTAGCGGCAGCTAATGAAAAACTGTTTTTT. It yields the protein CAWSVAAANEKLFF.

The V call is TRBV2, the J call TRBJ2-2; the match to TRBD1 covers 7 bases. The ends lost 1 base at V and 0 bases at J; junction bases unmatched: 8. Germline V CDR1 and CDR2: SNHLY, FYNNEI. The CDR3 is 18 residues long. The DNA of the CDR3 is TGTGCCAGCAGTGAAGGGGACAGCGCCTACTCGAACACCGGGGAGCTGTTTTTT. It encodes CASSEGDSAYSNTGELFF.

The rearrangement links TRBV5-5 to TRBJ1-4, with 7 bases matching TRBD1. The CDR3 loop spans 15 amino acids. Germline assignment: CDR1 SGHKS and CDR2 YYEKEE (reference sequence). Trimming at V came to 4 bases and at J to 7 bases, leaving 10 bases not matched to a gene. This chain's CDR3 is CASSRRQGSLEKLFF. The CDR3, as DNA: TGTGCCAGCAGCCGTCGACAGGGAAGCCTTGAAAAACTGTTTTTT.

This clone occurred once. The chain is built from TRBV20-1 and TRBJ2-1; D unresolved. The CDR3 is 11 residues long. The V gene lost 3 bases and the J gene lost 6 bases, with 6 bases spanning the gap. The V gene's germline CDR1 is DFQATT and CDR2 SNEGSKA (reference sequence). CDR3 sequence reads: CSARNGNEQFF. The CDR3 coding sequence is TGCAGTGCTAGGAACGGCAATGAGCAGTTCTTC.

The rearrangement uses TRBV13 and TRBJ2-7, with D unresolved. Per the germline V gene, CDR1 is PRHDT and CDR2 is FYEKMQ (reference sequence). The length of the CDR3 is 14 residues. V shed 2 bases and J shed 1 base, with 9 bases lying between them. In DNA, the CDR3 is TGTGCCAGCAGCTTACGACTGCAATCCTACGAGCAGTACTTC. Its protein is CASSLRLQSYEQYF.

The rearrangement joins TRBV3-1 (or the pseudogene TRBV3-2) to TRBJ2-2, with a weak D call TRBD2 (6 bases). The CDR3 is made up of 16 amino acids. Germline values: CDR1 LGHDT, CDR2 YNNKEL (reference sequence). Trimming pared 4 bases from V and 2 bases from J, leaving 14 bases between. The CDR3 protein is CASSPRGIGNTGELFF. CDR3 sequence (DNA): TGTGCCAGCAGCCCCCGGGGGATCGGTAACACCGGGGAGCTGTTTTTT.

This chain uses TRBV3-1 (or the pseudogene TRBV3-2) with TRBJ1-5; D possibly corresponds to TRBD1 (6 bases). The ends were cut back, 2 bases at V and 5 bases at J, with 13 bases in the middle. The V gene's germline CDR1 is LGHDT and CDR2 YNNKEL (reference sequence). CDR3 length: 15 amino acids. CDR3 sequence: CASSQSTDRYQPQHF. The CDR3, as DNA: TGTGCCAGCAGCCAAAGTACCGACAGGTATCAGCCCCAGCATTTT.

V is TRBV5-5 and J is TRBJ1-2; D is undetermined. CDR1 is SGHKS and CDR2 is YYEKEE in the germline V gene (reference sequence). This CDR3 spans 13 amino acids. The V gene lost 2 bases and the J gene lost 5 bases, with 10 bases spanning the gap. The CDR3 nucleotides read TGTGCCAGCAGCTTAGAGTCCCCGTATGGCTACACCTTC. Its protein product is CASSLESPYGYTF.

The rearrangement links TRBV10-2 to TRBJ2-1; 12 bases map to TRBD1. The germline V gene encodes CDR1 WSHSY and CDR2 SAAADI. This CDR3 is built from 15 residues. V shed 5 bases, J shed 7 bases, and the junction held 6 bases outside the gene matches. The DNA of the CDR3 is TGCGCCAGCAGTCAACCGGGACAGGGGGCAAATGAGCAGTTCTTC. Protein product: CASSQPGQGANEQFF.

This chain uses TRBV19 with TRBJ1-1; D perhaps matches TRBD1 (6 bases). V was cut by 0 bases and J by 4 bases, with 6 bases left in between. Per germline, CDR1 LNHDA and CDR2 SQIVND (reference sequence). The CDR3 is 13 amino acids. The CDR3 spells CASSIETGTEAFF. The CDR3 DNA sequence: TGTGCCAGTAGTATAGAGACAGGCACTGAAGCTTTCTTT.